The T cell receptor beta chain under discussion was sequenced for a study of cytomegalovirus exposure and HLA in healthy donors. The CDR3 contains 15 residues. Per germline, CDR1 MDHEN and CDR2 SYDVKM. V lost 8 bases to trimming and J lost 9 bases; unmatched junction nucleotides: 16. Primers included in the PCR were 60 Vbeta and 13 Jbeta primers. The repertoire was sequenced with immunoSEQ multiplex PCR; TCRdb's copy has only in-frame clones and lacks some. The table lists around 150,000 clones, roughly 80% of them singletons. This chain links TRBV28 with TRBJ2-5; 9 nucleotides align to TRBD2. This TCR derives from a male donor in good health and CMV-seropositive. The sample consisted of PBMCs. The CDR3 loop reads CASQLGGGGLRAQYF. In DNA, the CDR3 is TGTGCCAGCCAGTTAGGCGGGGGGGGGTTGAGGGCCCAGTACTTC.